The text below deals with one T cell receptor beta chain. The record originates from a study of blood T cell repertoires in COVID-19. About the research overall: The United States, Italy and Spain provided the acute and convalescent COVID-19 samples. PBMCs, B-cell-depleted T cells, or T cells provided the cDNA or gDNA that made up the material.

Seattle patients were enrolled while actively infected and followed longitudinally. Germline lookup yields CDR1 MNHEY and CDR2 SVGEGT. After removal of 4 bases from V and 3 bases from J, the junction contained 2 bases not matched to a gene. The CDR3 covers 15 residues. Profiling relied on immunoSEQ multiplex PCR, and the TCRdb table lists in-frame clones only, not all of them. The sample contains approximately 180,000 clones, about 87% of which appear only once. The specimen was peripheral blood. This receptor was taken from a woman in her seventies with COVID-19, enrolled during active disease. The chain has TRBV6-2 or TRBV6-3 and TRBJ2-1; 11 nucleotides match TRBD2. This chain's CDR3 is CASSLGLADYNEQFF. The CDR3 DNA follows: TGTGCCAGCAGTTTGGGACTAGCGGACTACAATGAGCAGTTCTTC.